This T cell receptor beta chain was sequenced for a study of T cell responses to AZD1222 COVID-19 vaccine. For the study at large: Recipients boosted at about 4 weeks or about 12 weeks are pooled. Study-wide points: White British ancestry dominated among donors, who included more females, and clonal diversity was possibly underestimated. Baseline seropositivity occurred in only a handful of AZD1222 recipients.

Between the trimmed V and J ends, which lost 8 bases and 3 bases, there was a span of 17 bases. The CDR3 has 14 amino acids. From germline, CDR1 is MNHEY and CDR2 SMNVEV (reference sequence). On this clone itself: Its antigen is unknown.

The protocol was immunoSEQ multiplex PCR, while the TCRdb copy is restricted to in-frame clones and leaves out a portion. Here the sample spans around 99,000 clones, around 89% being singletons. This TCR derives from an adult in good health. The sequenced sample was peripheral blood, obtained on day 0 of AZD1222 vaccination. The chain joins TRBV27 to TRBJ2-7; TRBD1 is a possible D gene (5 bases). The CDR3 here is CASRRQSHLYEQYF. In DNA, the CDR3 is TGTGCCAGCCGACGACAGAGCCACCTCTACGAGCAGTACTTC.